Listed here are 16 T cell receptor beta chains from one sample, sequenced in a study of prognosis after radiotherapy for stage I lung cancer (dated by TCRdb to the early 2020s). TCRdb shows the sequencer as Illumina HiSeq 3000. The TCR beta CDR3 region was amplified from genomic DNA by two rounds of multiplex PCR. The first PCR round used primers specific to each TRBV and TRBJ gene, and the primer sequences were filed in Chinese patent CN105087789A. TCRdb trimmed public reads at Q25 via fastp, called clones via MiXCR and kept in-frame beta chains. Each entry merges the rows of one CDR3 protein and shows their most common DNA and genes. The sample includes around 15,000 distinct CDR3 sequences, with approximately 50% observed a single time. In total, the top ten clones hold about 38% of the sample. Here the sequenced sample was PBMCs, taken before or after stereotactic body radiation therapy (not recorded which). The receptors were gathered from a donor aged 50 or older with non-small cell lung cancer.

The CDR3 bases are TGTGCCAGCAGAGGCGCCAGGGATGGGGGAACAGATACGCAGTATTTT. This sequence encodes CASRGARDGGTDTQYF. The chain recombines TRBV7-2 with TRBJ2-3, with D possibly called TRBD1 or TRBD2 (5 bases each). The CDR3 contains 16 residues. CDR1 and CDR2 from the germline V gene are SGHTA and FQGNSA. V lost 6 bases and J 3 bases, leaving 19 bases between the germline ends.

Details on this clonotype: Given a much more abundant clone one base away, this may be a read error. CDR3 sequence (DNA): TGTGCCAGCAGCTTAGCGGGGACAGTGGTCAGGGAGACCCAGTACTTC. Its translation is CASSLAGTVVRETQYF. V is TRBV7-6 and J is TRBJ2-5; 7 nucleotides align to TRBD1. In germline, CDR1 is SGHVS, CDR2 FNYEAQ. The CDR3 totals 16 residues. Trimming at V came to 0 bases and at J to 5 bases, leaving 9 bases not matched to a gene.

This clonotype was counted between two and nine times. A far larger clone is a single base away, which makes a read error likely. V gene TRBV6-9 combines with J gene TRBJ2-7; no definite D call. Trimming removed 3 bases at V and 1 base at J, with 22 bases between. Per germline, CDR1 MNHGY and CDR2 SVAAGI. This CDR3 region has 18 residues. This chain's CDR3 is CASSYVPWHRPPSYEQYF. In DNA, the CDR3 is TGTGCCAGCAGTTACGTGCCCTGGCATCGGCCGCCGTCCTACGAGCAGTACTTC.

On this clonotype: A far larger clone lies a single base away; this is likely a read error. V gene TRBV6-4 combines with J gene TRBJ2-1, with 8 bases that match TRBD2. CDR3 length: 21 residues. The J segment lost 2 bases and the V segment lost 4 bases, leaving 22 bases of the junction unmatched. Germline-derived CDR1 and CDR2 are MRHNA and SNTAGT. CDR3 loop: CASSVQLAVGPRDGAYNEQFF. The CDR3 nucleotides are TGTGCCAGCAGTGTGCAACTAGCGGTAGGCCCCCGTGATGGTGCCTACAATGAGCAGTTCTTC.

V usage is TRBV24-1 and J usage is TRBJ2-7, with unresolved D. The CDR3 is 16 residues long. Per germline, CDR1 KGHDR and CDR2 SFDVKD. Trimming took 3 bases from V and 0 from J, leaving 14 bases between them. CDR3 sequence (DNA): TGTGCCACCAGTGATCCCGCGACGTCAGCCTCCTACGAGCAGTACTTC. It specifies CATSDPATSASYEQYF.

The chain has TRBV24-1 and TRBJ2-3; D may be TRBD2 (5 bases). With 11 bases removed from V and 6 bases from J, the gap between germline ends came to 23 bases. The length of the CDR3 is 15 residues. Germline CDR1 is KGHDR and CDR2 is SFDVKD. The CDR3 is CASRSSIGVADTQYF. The CDR3 nucleotides are TGTGCCAGCCGCTCCTCTATCGGGGTGGCCGATACGCAGTATTTT.

V is TRBV27 and J is TRBJ2-2; the match to TRBD2 covers 9 bases. The CDR3 runs 17 residues. Germline V lookup: CDR1 MNHEY, CDR2 SMNVEV (reference sequence). The V segment lost 7 bases and the J segment 0 bases; nucleotides outside the gene matches: 9. CDR3 region: CASILSSGTANTGELFF. The CDR3 DNA sequence: TGTGCCAGCATCCTTTCTAGCGGGACCGCGAACACCGGGGAGCTGTTTTTT.

This clonotype was found many times. This sequence joins TRBV7-9 and TRBJ2-1; D is perhaps TRBD1 or TRBD2 (6 bases each). Trimming took off 9 bases at V and 9 bases at J, with 24 bases between the two ends. CDR3 length: 15 residues. CDR1 and CDR2 from the germline V gene are SEHNR and FQNEAQ (reference sequence). As DNA, the CDR3 is TGTGCCAGTAGGGGGTGGGACTGGGGGGCCGGTGAGCAGTTCTTC. Translated, it gives CASRGWDWGAGEQFF.

This clonotype occurred many times. This chain joins TRBV2 and TRBJ2-3; 8 positions agree with TRBD2. This CDR3 contains 14 residues. Germline V gene lookup returns CDR1 SNHLY and CDR2 FYNNEI. The V and J ends lost 7 bases and 3 bases, in that order; junction bases with no gene match: 6. CDR3 region: CASTTSEGTDTQYF. The CDR3 DNA follows: TGTGCCAGCACGACTAGCGAGGGGACAGATACGCAGTATTTT.

This clonotype appeared a single time. This chain uses TRBV11-2 with TRBJ2-2; TRBD2 matches 7 bases. Per germline, CDR1 SGHAT and CDR2 FQNNGV. The CDR3 has 15 amino acids. V was pared by 7 bases and J by 1 base, with 6 bases of the junction left unmatched. The CDR3 nucleotides read TGTGCCAGCAACGATAGCGGGTGGAACACCGGGGAGCTGTTTTTT. This codes for CASNDSGWNTGELFF.

In the case of this clonotype: A read error may account for a junction end that differs from germline. The genes are TRBV6-2 or TRBV6-3 and TRBJ2-7; D gene uncertain. In germline, CDR1 is MNHEY, CDR2 SVGEGT. The CDR3 length is 12 residues. This CDR3 is CASSDWGYEHYF. The DNA for the CDR3 is TGTGCCAGCAGTGATTGGGGTTACGAGCATTACTTC.

In the case of this clonotype: Mismatch with germline at one junction end may stem from a read error. V usage is TRBV28 and J usage is TRBJ1-5; D perhaps matches TRBD1 (5 bases). The CDR3 has 16 residues. Germline V CDR1 and CDR2: MDHEN, SYDVKM. CDR3 coding DNA: TGTGCCATCAGAAATCGTGGGCAGGGACGCAATCGGCCCCAGCATTTT. Translating it yields CAIRNRGQGRNRPQHF. Based on the CDR3 plus reference TRBV28 and TRBJ1-5, the full variable domain is DVKVTQSSRYLVKRTGEKVFLECVQDMDHENMFWYRQDPGLGLRLIYFSYDVKMKEKGDIPEGYSVSREKKERFSLILESASTNQTSMYLCAIRNRGQGRNRPQHFGDGTRLSIL.

In its sample, this clonotype was seen many times. The chain has TRBV5-1 and TRBJ2-1, with D tentatively TRBD2 (5 bases). The V end lost 1 base, the J end lost 6 bases, and 11 bases lay between the germline ends. The CDR3 has 14 amino acids. The germline V gene encodes CDR1 SGHRS and CDR2 YFSETQ. The CDR3 reads CASSLTAGLNEQFF. CDR3 nucleotide sequence: TGCGCCAGCAGCTTGACGGCGGGTCTCAATGAGCAGTTCTTC.

In the case of this clonotype: The germline gene is not matched at one end of the junction; a read error may be the cause. The chain uses TRBV2 and TRBJ1-5, with D perhaps matching TRBD1 (5 bases). The germline V gene encodes CDR1 SNHLY and CDR2 FYNNEI. The CDR3 is made up of 15 amino acids. The CDR3 is CASRKGGRVYQPRHF. For the CDR3, the DNA is TGTGCCAGCAGGAAGGGTGGCAGGGTGTATCAGCCCCGGCATTTT.

Concerning this clonotype: A read error may produce the germline difference seen at one junction end. The genes are TRBV6-4 and TRBJ1-5; no definite D call. CDR1 and CDR2 (germline): MRHNA, SNTAGT. The CDR3 has 13 residues. The CDR3 DNA is TGCGCCAGCAGTCCCGCTGGGAATAAGCCCCAGCATTTT. Residues: CASSPAGNKPQHF.

This clonotype is labeled medium-sized. This chain uses TRBV6-4 with TRBJ2-6; TRBD1 matches at 11 bases. Germline V gene data show CDR1 as MRHNA and CDR2 as SNTAGT. V lost 4 bases and J lost 2; bases outside the gene matches: 1. The CDR3 is 16 amino acids. For the CDR3, the DNA is TGTGCCAGCAGTGCGGGACAGGGGGCTGGGGCCAACGTCCTGACTTTC. This gives the protein CASSAGQGAGANVLTF.